What follows are 10 T cell receptor beta chains derived from one specimen sequenced in a study of vaccination and CD4 T cells after COVID-19. These receptors' antigens are unknown. The sample's treatment: roughly 10-day PBMC culture with coronavirus spike peptide pools or control peptides (ViraFEST assay). The Oncomine TCR Beta short-read assay generated sequence data from the DNA of cultured CD4+ T cells. TCRdb redid the calling of the PCR reads with MiXCR, one entry per CDR3 protein. The sample yields 15,000 to 20,000 distinct CDR3 sequences, around three fifths seen once. Sequenced sample: CD4+ T cells from blood, cultured in vitro. The receptors derive from a human donor who had recovered from COVID-19.

This chain links TRBV6-5 with TRBJ1-3; D gene uncertain. CDR3 length: 15 residues. Trimming removed 0 bases from V and 2 bases from J, with 8 bases in between. The germline V gene has CDR1 MNHEY and CDR2 SVGAGI. The CDR3 DNA reads as TGTGCCAGCAGTTACTCAGACGTCCCTGGAAACACCATATATTTT. As protein: CASSYSDVPGNTIYF.

This clonotype has a handful of counts. This sequence joins TRBV30 and TRBJ1-1; D unresolved. Trimming cost V 2 bases and J 1 base, with 8 bases left between them. The CDR3 is 13 amino acids. Germline CDR1 and CDR2: GTSNPN and SVGIG (reference sequence). DNA for the CDR3: TGTGCCTGGAGTCTTGAGGCGAACACTGAAGCTTTCTTT. It specifies CAWSLEANTEAFF.

The chain combines TRBV6-1 with TRBJ2-3; D may correspond to TRBD1 or TRBD2 (6 bases each). Germline V gene data show CDR1 as MNHNS and CDR2 as SASEGT. Trimming shortened V by 7 bases and J by 2 bases, and 16 bases separated the two germline ends. The CDR3 totals 15 residues. CDR3 residues: CASTKRGDDTDTQYF. Written as DNA, the CDR3 is TGTGCCAGCACTAAAAGGGGGGATGACACAGATACGCAGTATTTT.

The chain couples TRBV11-3 to TRBJ2-7; TRBD1 matches at 8 bases. V gave up 2 bases and J gave up 3 bases; unmatched junction bases: 6. Germline-derived CDR1 and CDR2 are SGHNT and YENEEA. The CDR3 sequence is 15 residues long. CDR3 in amino acids: CASSLNYRGSYEQYF. The CDR3 DNA sequence: TGTGCCAGCAGCTTAAACTACAGGGGGAGCTACGAGCAGTACTTC.

This rearrangement joins TRBV5-1 to TRBJ2-5, with TRBD2 matching over 11 bases. Germline V gene sequence: CDR1 SGHRS, CDR2 YFSETQ. This CDR3 has 16 residues. The V gene end was trimmed by 4 bases and the J gene end by 1 base; junction bases not matched to a gene: 6. The CDR3 sequence: CASSVRLAGTQETQYF. Here the CDR3 DNA reads TGCGCCAGCAGCGTGCGACTAGCGGGGACCCAAGAGACCCAGTACTTC.

Here the CDR3 reads CASSLAWRRSRETQYF. The CDR3 region has the DNA TGTGCCAGCAGCTTGGCTTGGAGACGAAGCAGGGAGACCCAGTACTTC. The rearrangement links TRBV7-6 to TRBJ2-5; D is ambiguous. CDR1 and CDR2 (germline): SGHVS, FNYEAQ. V was pared by 3 bases and J by 5 bases, with 19 bases between. This CDR3 contains 16 residues. Full variable domain (remainder filled in from reference TRBV7-6 and TRBJ2-5): GAGVSQSPRYKVTKRGQDVALRCDPISGHVSLYWYRQALGQGPEFLTYFNYEAQQDKSGLPNDRFSAERPEGSISTLTIQRTEQRDSAMYRCASSLAWRRSRETQYFGPGTRLLVL.

This clonotype appeared a few times. The genes are TRBV5-1 and TRBJ2-5; 8 bases are shared with TRBD2. Germline V CDR1 and CDR2: SGHRS, YFSETQ. J was trimmed by 3 bases and V by 4 bases; bases with no gene match: 8. The length of the CDR3 is 15 residues. In DNA form, the CDR3 reads TGCGCCAGCAGCATATCACCCGGGAGGGAAGAGACCCAGTACTTC. Translation: CASSISPGREETQYF.

The chain joins TRBV6-1 to TRBJ1-2; TRBD1 agrees at 9 bases. The germline V gene has CDR1 MNHNS and CDR2 SASEGT. Trimming at V came to 6 bases and at J to 3 bases, leaving 20 bases not matched to a gene. This CDR3 has 19 amino acids. The CDR3 spells CASSPGLGQGKGADYGYTF. The CDR3 nucleotides are TGTGCCAGCAGCCCCGGATTGGGACAGGGCAAGGGAGCGGACTATGGCTACACCTTC.

This rearrangement joins TRBV6-1 to TRBJ2-1, with 11 bases matching TRBD2. Trimming at V came to 6 bases and at J to 10 bases, leaving 11 bases not matched to a gene. In germline, CDR1 is MNHNS, CDR2 SASEGT. This CDR3 has 15 amino acids. As DNA, the CDR3 is TGTGCCAGCAGACTGGGACTAGCGGCCTGGGGGGAGCAGTTCTTC. Translated, it gives CASRLGLAAWGEQFF.

This chain joins TRBV6-1 and TRBJ2-7; D is perhaps TRBD1 (6 bases). The germline V gene has CDR1 MNHNS and CDR2 SASEGT. CDR3 size: 15 residues. V gave up 5 bases and J gave up 2 bases, with 16 bases separating them. The CDR3 here is CASSNTGIGAYEQYF. The CDR3 nucleotides read TGTGCCAGCAGTAACACAGGGATAGGAGCCTACGAGCAGTACTTC.